These T cell receptor beta chains were read from a single sample in a study of T cells after yellow fever vaccination. In TCRdb, the 5' RACE reads were re-called with MiXCR into one record per CDR3 protein. This sample yields approximately 510,000 distinct CDR3 sequences, of which around a fifth are seen a single time; 15% to 20% belongs to the top ten. The material was PBMCs, obtained about 20 days after the first yellow fever vaccination. Source of these receptors: a man aged 18 to 35 who received the YFV17D yellow fever vaccine. The CDR3 runs from the conserved cysteine through the conserved F or W. D genes are given only for firm matches. The size field is filled for only some rows; it gives once, few, many or a size class.

>15|TRBV7-9|TRBJ1-2|TRBD1|few
TGTGCCAGCAGCGGGGACAGCCTGGCTTTAAGGGGCTACACCTTC
CASSGDSLALRGYTF
>15|TRBV5-5|TRBJ2-5|NA|few
TGTGCCAGCAGCTTGGGGGTGTCAGTGAAAGAGACCCAGTACTTC
CASSLGVSVKETQYF
>13|TRBV12-3/TRBV12-4|TRBJ1-1|NA|many
TGTGCCAGCAGCCCACAGCAGTACACTGAAGCTTTCTTT
CASSPQQYTEAFF
>13|TRBV6-6|TRBJ1-5|NA|NA
TGTGCCAGCAGTCCGGCGGGAGGCCAGCCCCAGCATTTT
CASSPAGGQPQHF
>17|TRBV5-1|TRBJ2-5|TRBD1|many
TGCGCCAGCAGCCCGGGACAGACCCTAACTATACAAGAGACCCAGTACTTC
CASSPGQTLTIQETQYF
>12|TRBV7-9|TRBJ2-3|NA|NA
TGTGCCAGCAGCTTGGGCAAAGCTACGCAGTATTTT
CASSLGKATQYF
>14|TRBV20-1|TRBJ2-4|NA|NA
TGCAGTGCTCGCGACTTTAGCGCGAAAACATTTCAGTACTTC
CSARDFSAKTFQYF
>19|TRBV11-1|TRBJ2-7|TRBD1|NA
TGTGCCAGCAGCTTGCCGGGACAGTCACCCCTACCCCACTCCTACGAGCAGTACTTC
CASSLPGQSPLPHSYEQYF
>12|TRBV3-1|TRBJ2-5|NA|NA
TGTGCCAGCAGTCGAGTACAAGAGACCCAGTACTTC
CASSRVQETQYF
>14|TRBV12-3/TRBV12-4|TRBJ2-3|NA|few
TGTGCCAGCAGTTTCGCTAGCGGCACAGATACGCAGTATTTT
CASSFASGTDTQYF
>15|TRBV4-3|TRBJ2-7|NA|many
TGCGCCAGCAGCCAAGAGTCCGGACTATCGGACGAGCAGTACTTC
CASSQESGLSDEQYF
>14|TRBV20-1|TRBJ1-2|NA|NA
TGCAGTGCTAGAGATTACAGGGCTGGCTATGGCTACACCTTC
CSARDYRAGYGYTF
>16|TRBV15|TRBJ2-2|NA|NA
TGTGCCACCAGTAGACAGGCCGTCGCGAACACCGGGGAGCTGTTTTTT
CATSRQAVANTGELFF
>14|TRBV28|TRBJ2-1|NA|NA
TGTGCCAGCAGGGGCGGGGACTCCTACAATGAGCAGTTCTTC
CASRGGDSYNEQFF
>13|TRBV7-2|TRBJ1-5|NA|few
TGTGCCAGCAGCCGACACAGGGATCAGCCCCAGCATTTT
CASSRHRDQPQHF
>15|TRBV2|TRBJ1-1|NA|NA
TGTGCCATACTAAGCGCGAATACAGCGAACACTGAAGCTTTCTTT
CAILSANTANTEAFF
>16|TRBV27|TRBJ1-6|NA|many
TGTGCCAGCGGGGGGCTCGGGCCGGTCTATAATTCACCCCTCCACTTT
CASGGLGPVYNSPLHF
>16|TRBV5-1|TRBJ2-5|NA|NA
TGCGCCAGCAGCTTGGGACCCACCCTCAACCAAGAGACCCAGTACTTC
CASSLGPTLNQETQYF
>13|TRBV3-1|TRBJ2-7|NA|many
TGTGCCAGCGGGGGCCAACCCTCCTACGAGCAGTACTTC
CASGGQPSYEQYF
>20|TRBV11-2|TRBJ2-3|TRBD2|few
TGTGCCAGCAGCGCCCGTTTCGGAATTCTAGCGGGGGCCTTCACAGATACGCAGTATTTT
CASSARFGILAGAFTDTQYF
>13|TRBV6-2/TRBV6-3|TRBJ2-1|NA|few
TGTGCCAGCAGAATAGTCGGGTCCAATGAGCAGTTCTTC
CASRIVGSNEQFF
>16|TRBV3-1|TRBJ1-6|NA|NA
TGTGCCAGCAGCCACGAACAGGGCGTTTTAGGTTCACCCCTCCACTTT
CASSHEQGVLGSPLHF
>11|TRBV10-3|TRBJ1-2|NA|few
TGTGCCATCAGGGCCGATCGGGGCTACACCTTC
CAIRADRGYTF
>14|TRBV5-5|TRBJ2-5|NA|few
TGTGCCAGCAGCTACCGACCCGGCCGGGAGACCCAGTACTTC
CASSYRPGRETQYF
>14|TRBV20-1|TRBJ2-1|NA|NA
TGCAGTGCTAGAGTCCGTACTGGGGGCAATGAGCAGTTCTTC
CSARVRTGGNEQFF
>12|TRBV25-1|TRBJ2-5|NA|NA
TGTGCCACCCCGGGTCCGAGCGGGACCCAGTACTTC
CATPGPSGTQYF
>14|TRBV12-3/TRBV12-4|TRBJ1-5|NA|NA
TGTGCCAGCAGTTTAGAGTTGGGGGGGCGCCCCCAGCATTTT
CASSLELGGRPQHF
>16|TRBV7-6|TRBJ1-6|NA|few
TGTGCCAGCAGCTCCCGGGGGCAAGACTCGGGTTCACCCCTCCACTTT
CASSSRGQDSGSPLHF
>15|TRBV7-2|TRBJ2-3|NA|few
TGTGCCAGCAGCTTTTACTCCGGGGGCTCGGATACGCAGTATTTT
CASSFYSGGSDTQYF
>14|TRBV5-4|TRBJ1-2|NA|NA
TGTGCCAGCAGCTTGGCCCAGGGGCAGTATGGCTACACCTTC
CASSLAQGQYGYTF
>15|TRBV28|TRBJ1-2|NA|NA
TGTGCCAGCAGCCCGGGGTTGGGGACGGACTATGGCTACACCTTC
CASSPGLGTDYGYTF
>13|TRBV20-1|TRBJ2-5|TRBD2|many
TGCAGTGCTAGACCTAGCGGGAAAGAGACCCAGTACTTC
CSARPSGKETQYF
>18|TRBV7-2|TRBJ2-6|NA|NA
TGTGCCAGCAGCTTAGCCGGGACCGGCCCCGTCCGGGCCAACGTCCTGACTTTC
CASSLAGTGPVRANVLTF
>16|TRBV5-1|TRBJ1-2|TRBD1|NA
TGCGCCAGCAGCCACTATCCCGGGACAGGGGACTATGGCTACACCTTC
CASSHYPGTGDYGYTF
>17|TRBV15|TRBJ1-1|TRBD1|NA
TGTGCCACCAGCAGAGATCCCTTCACAGGGGAGGTCACTGAAGCTTTCTTT
CATSRDPFTGEVTEAFF
>17|TRBV28|TRBJ2-3|TRBD2|NA
TGTGCCAGCAGCCCCCTACTAGCGGGGTTCGGCACAGATACGCAGTATTTT
CASSPLLAGFGTDTQYF
>14|TRBV29-1|TRBJ2-7|NA|NA
TGCAGCGTTGCGACAGCCGTATCCTCCTACGAGCAGTACTTC
CSVATAVSSYEQYF
>14|TRBV7-2|TRBJ1-4|NA|NA
TGTGCCAGCAGCTTAGTGGGGGATAATGAAAAACTGTTTTTT
CASSLVGDNEKLFF
>15|TRBV4-1|TRBJ1-6|NA|NA
TGCGCCAGCAGCCATGCGGGGCAGGGCGGTTCACCCCTCCACTTT
CASSHAGQGGSPLHF
>16|TRBV10-3|TRBJ1-2|TRBD1|NA
TGTGCCATCAGTGAGCGGACAGGGGGAGACGGCTATGGCTACACCTTC
CAISERTGGDGYGYTF
>12|TRBV12-3/TRBV12-4|TRBJ1-3|NA|few
TGTGCCAGCAGTTCTAGGGGGGACACCATATATTTT
CASSSRGDTIYF
>14|TRBV11-2|TRBJ2-3|TRBD1|many
TGTGCCAGCAGCTTAAAGGGGGCCACCGGCGCGCAGTATTTT
CASSLKGATGAQYF
>18|TRBV11-2|TRBJ2-1|TRBD1|few
TGTGCCAGCAGCTCCCCCGGGACAGGGTGGGTCTCCTACAATGAGCAGTTCTTC
CASSSPGTGWVSYNEQFF
>16|TRBV4-3|TRBJ2-5|NA|NA
TGCGCCAGCAGCCAAGATCTCAGGGGTAAAGGAGAGACCCAGTACTTC
CASSQDLRGKGETQYF
>17|TRBV5-6|TRBJ2-5|NA|many
TGTGCCAGCAGCGCGGTCAAGGCATGGTCCTGGGAGGAGACCCAGTACTTC
CASSAVKAWSWEETQYF